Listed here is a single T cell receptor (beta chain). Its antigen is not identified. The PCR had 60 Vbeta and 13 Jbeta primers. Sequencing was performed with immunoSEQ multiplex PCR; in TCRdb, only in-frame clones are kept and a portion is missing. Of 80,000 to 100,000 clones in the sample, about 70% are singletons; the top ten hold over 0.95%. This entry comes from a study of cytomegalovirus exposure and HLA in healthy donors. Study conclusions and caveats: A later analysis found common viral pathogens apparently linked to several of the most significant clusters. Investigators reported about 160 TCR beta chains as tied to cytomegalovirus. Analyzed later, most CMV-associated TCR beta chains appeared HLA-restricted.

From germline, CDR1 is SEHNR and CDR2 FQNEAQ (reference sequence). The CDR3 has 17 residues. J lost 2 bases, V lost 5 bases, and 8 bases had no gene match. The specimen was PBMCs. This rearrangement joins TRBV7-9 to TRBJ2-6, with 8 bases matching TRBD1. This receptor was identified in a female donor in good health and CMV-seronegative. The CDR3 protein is CASSHNYRGTGANVLTF. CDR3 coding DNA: TGTGCCAGCAGCCACAATTACAGGGGGACTGGGGCCAACGTCCTGACTTTC.